This T cell receptor (beta chain) came from a study of cytomegalovirus exposure and HLA in healthy donors (dated by TCRdb to the late 2010s). For the study in its entirety: In an earlier analysis of around 540 of the donors, under 300 Gb of sequence data and 117 million unique TCR beta sequences from about 180 million T cells were reported. The number of donors typed differed by locus, with roughly 629-640 for A, B, C, DRB1 and DQB1, roughly 520 for DQA1, about 610 for DPA1, and 400 to 490 for DPB1. Of the approximately 400 genotyped donors, about 80% fell in the genetic ancestry cluster associated with self-reported Caucasian donors. A separate validation cohort of 100 to 150 different subjects was used in addition to the 666-subject first cohort. Donor age, sex, ethnicity and CMV serostatus were compiled alongside the repertoire data. A later analysis re-analyzed previously published TCR beta repertoires from roughly 630 donors and added high-resolution HLA genotyping to study TCR occurrence patterns. An early release covering more than 500 HLA-typed donors comprised roughly 300 gigabases of sequencing data and around 85 million unique TCR sequences. Using immunosequencing, the study profiled T cell repertoires from 640 or so subjects and related those repertoires to cytomegalovirus serostatus. To predict cytomegalovirus infection status, the study combined high-throughput TCR immunosequencing, statistical association of individual TCRs with disease status, and machine learning. Genome-wide SNP genotypes for about 55% of the roughly 670 donors were used in a later genetic analysis, which treated that subset as a discovery cohort. All discovery cohort repertoires had been generated on a single sequencing platform. Rather than using new phenotypic data, the later analysis identified candidate immune exposures from TCR beta sequences and from how often those sequences occurred across donors. HLA typing covered class I and class II loci at four-digit resolution. The study was designed to test whether signatures of past pathogen exposure could be identified by cataloging public T cell receptors. Because of strong linkage in the cohort, 4 to 6 DR-DQ haplotypes were treated as single units for association and clustering. Across around 400 genotyped donors of the cohort, an average of roughly 230,000 unique TCR beta nucleotide sequences per donor were sequenced, and roughly a sixth of those sequences were non-productive. To decide whether each TCR beta V gene segment behaved as functional or pseudogenic, an earlier analysis of approximately 620 of the donors relied on high-throughput TCR beta sequencing.

Concerning this clone itself: The specificity of this receptor is unknown. No base-level quality is on record; no much larger clone is a single base apart.

Library preparation used the immunoSEQ multiplex PCR assay. For the multiplex PCR, a mixture combining 60 forward primers for TCR Vbeta segments and 13 reverse primers for TCR Jbeta segments was used. The CDR3 region of rearranged TCR beta genes was amplified from genomic DNA with a multiplex PCR assay. Amplified TCR beta libraries were sequenced as 87-base-pair reads on the Illumina HiSeq System. The authors' pipeline ran thus. In a later analysis, 70 million to 95 million unique TCR beta chains were counted across the 650 to 750 repertoires, and roughly 11 million of these chains were shared by at least two donors. A nearest-neighbor algorithm error-corrected the raw reads and collapsed the reads into unique sequences, merging closely related sequences to remove PCR and sequencing errors. Alignment of CDR3 sequences to IMGT reference sequences was used to assign V, D and J gene segments. For a sequence to be retained, a match of at least six nucleotides was required to both a V gene segment and a J gene segment. A rearrangement counted as productive if the CDR3 had no stop codons and remained in frame with V and J, and every other rearrangement counted as non-productive. Following IMGT convention, CDR3 was defined as the stretch from the second conserved V-encoded cysteine up to the conserved J-encoded phenylalanine. Sequences without an unambiguous match to a single V gene segment were excluded from the earlier analysis of about 640 of the donors. In an earlier analysis of about 590 of the donors, a V segment was called functional when productive rearrangements were above 56.7%, and segregating when the standard deviation between donors exceeded 5%. A statistical classification framework was developed to diagnose cytomegalovirus status using the catalog of TCR beta chain sequences. A later analysis assigned V and J genes by comparing TCR nucleotide sequences with IMGT/GENE-DB human TR gene sequences. Using the TCRdist pipeline, a later analysis assigned CDR3 sequences along with most-parsimonious VDJ recombination scenarios. In a later analysis, each TCR beta chain was defined by its CDR3 amino acid sequence together with its V-gene family, and reads without a unique V-gene family were excluded. In a later analysis, around 650 highly shared, low-generation-probability nucleotide sequences were removed to address suspected cross-contamination and a sequencing artifact. In a later analysis, a clonal expansion index was calculated for each public chain from normalized within-repertoire ranks of inferred template counts. A later analysis computed generation probabilities with a VDJ recombination model fitted to out-of-frame rearrangements, and checked the results against IGoR. Hypergeometric tests were used in a later analysis to score TCR-TCR, TCR-HLA and TCR-CMV co-occurrence, with a repertoire-size bias correction applied to the TCR pairs. In a later analysis, false discovery rates were estimated by permuting HLA or CMV assignments 20 times. In a later analysis, co-occurring TCRs were grouped using DBSCAN, with TCRdist sequence similarity added in when clustering inside HLA-allele-positive subsets. Repertoires with fewer than 30,000 or more than 120,000 public chains, plus five repertoires with anomalous nucleotide sharing, were excluded from co-occurrence clustering. The table was pulled from immuneACCESS by TCRdb, which kept in-frame rearrangements only. Such tables lose some clones; where checked, under half of the loss comes from unresolved V genes, and the rest has no known cause. V, J and clone size were drawn from that table, and D and trimming were deduced from the DNA. In this sample the table shows approximately 22,000 clones, over 75% of which occur a single time. The ten largest clones add up to under 8% of the sample.

The paper's findings and limits, for the study overall: At a false discovery rate of 0.05, a later analysis linked 16,951 TCR beta sequences to specific HLA alleles. In the study, 164 TCR beta chains were listed as associated with cytomegalovirus. Some IMGT-functional V segments, including TRBV6-2 and TRBV6-3, could not be told apart with the 87-base-pair reads, so those segments were excluded. In a later analysis, several top co-occurrence clusters were reported to appear linked to parvovirus B19, influenza, CMV and Epstein-Barr virus. In vitro tests confirmed that a few of the cytomegalovirus-associated TCR beta chains recognize cytomegalovirus antigens. According to a later analysis, TCR association rates differed among HLA loci, with DRB1 alleles showing the most associated TCRs and HLA-C alleles showing the fewest. A later analysis found that HLA-associated TCR beta chains were more clonally expanded and had lower generation probabilities than equally common non-associated chains. CMV serostatus was the only immune exposure information available for the cohort. In an earlier analysis of around 600 of the donors, most TCR beta V segments appeared in productive rearrangements about 87% or about 30% of the time, broadly matching IMGT annotations. Most CMV-associated TCR beta chains appeared to be HLA-restricted in a later analysis, and the HLA associations seemed to be driven largely by CMV exposure. Because HLA typing was unavailable for some donors at each locus, only the typed subset was used in association tests. Because counts were too low, 15 or so rarely observed V segments, including chromosome 9 orphons, were excluded from the earlier analysis of some 590 of the donors. It was suggested by the authors that the approach could potentially be generalized to other disease states and immunological phenotypes. A group of highly shared sequence variants was considered likely to be a technical artifact of the sequencing pipeline. Correlated functional status among segregating V segments might reflect linkage disequilibrium, but an unknown experimental factor could not be ruled out. In both the original and validation cohorts, the classifier was reported to diagnose cytomegalovirus status with high specificity and sensitivity. Only TCR beta chains were sequenced in this cohort, and the absence of alpha or paired-chain data limited detectable features. A further reported finding was that TCR beta sequences accurately predicted the HLA-A and HLA-B alleles for most subjects in the first cohort. When HLA alleles, especially DR and DQ, strongly co-occurred, attributing TCR associations to individual alleles was difficult. Most TCR sequences were seen in very few donors, while some public TCRs were found in many individuals. Sequencing depth was assumed to be roughly uniform across donors in the presence/absence analyses, though that assumption may not hold. An association between a missense DCLRE1C variant and V-gene and J-gene trimming of TCR beta chains was found in a later genetic analysis and replicated in an independent cohort. In a later genetic analysis, fewer N-insertions in productive TCRs were reported among donors in an Asian-associated ancestry cluster than the roughly 710-donor mean.

The trim is 2 bases for V and 5 bases for J, with a gap of 16 bases between the germline ends. The CDR3, from cysteine to phenylalanine, totals 16 residues. This entry keeps only the CDR3 DNA: 48 bases, framed from base 1. The germline V gene encodes CDR1 MNHNS and CDR2 SASEGT. The cohort consisted of 666 healthy bone marrow donors. All cohort members were sampled while nominally healthy, although unrecorded immune exposures were likely present. The donor was CMV seronegative and was included in the group of a few hundred seronegative cohort members. A peripheral blood sample was provided by each donor, and peripheral blood mononuclear cells were used for TCR beta sequencing. Genomic DNA was extracted from the blood cell samples with the Qiagen DNeasy Blood Extraction Kit.

The sequencing sample was made of PBMCs. The sequence links TRBV6-1 to TRBJ1-5; the D gene is possibly TRBD1, with 5 bases matching. This TCR was recovered from a man aged 55-75 years in good health and CMV-seronegative. CDR3 protein: CASSENKFDRDQPQHF. The sequenced DNA is TGTGCCAGCAGTGAAAACAAATTCGACAGAGATCAGCCCCAGCATTTT.